A single sample is the source of the 20 T cell receptor beta chains below, sequenced in a study of T cells after yellow fever vaccination. One entry per CDR3 protein, called by TCRdb with MiXCR from the 5' RACE reads. The table includes around 230,000 distinct CDR3 sequences, approximately 6.3% detected once. Sequenced here: CD4+ T cells sorted from PBMCs, sampled on the day of the yellow fever booster vaccination. These receptors all come from a man in his thirties or forties who received the YFV17D yellow fever vaccine.

The chain joins TRBV20-1 to TRBJ2-3; D remains unclear. Between the trimmed V and J ends, which lost 3 bases and 4 bases, there was a span of 11 bases. This CDR3 has 13 amino acids. CDR1 is DFQATT and CDR2 is SNEGSKA in the germline V gene (reference sequence). The CDR3 reads CSASPPRADTQYF. CDR3 bases: TGCAGTGCTAGTCCCCCTAGGGCAGATACGCAGTATTTT.

This clonotype was counted a few times. The rearrangement uses TRBV6-6 and TRBJ2-5, with TRBD2 identical over 9 bases. Trimming at V came to 5 bases and at J to 1 base, leaving 5 bases not matched to a gene. Germline-derived CDR1 and CDR2 are MNHNY and SVGAGI (reference sequence). This CDR3 spans 15 amino acids. CDR3 in amino acids: CASSAAGGGQETQYF. Here the CDR3 DNA reads TGTGCCAGCAGTGCTGCGGGGGGGGGCCAAGAGACCCAGTACTTC.

In this sample, this clonotype turned up a few times. The chain couples TRBV27 to TRBJ1-2; D is perhaps TRBD1 (5 bases). The CDR3 has 13 amino acids. Germline assignment: CDR1 MNHEY and CDR2 SMNVEV (reference sequence). The V end lost 6 bases, the J end lost 4 bases, and 12 bases lay between the germline ends. The CDR3 DNA is TGTGCCAGCAGGAGCCGGGGGACCTATGGCTACACCTTC. Translation gives CASRSRGTYGYTF.

This clonotype showed up many times. The chain employs TRBV20-1 and TRBJ2-7, with TRBD2 matching 9 bases. The CDR3 is 13 amino acids. CDR1 DFQATT and CDR2 SNEGSKA come from the germline V gene (reference sequence). Losses at the gene ends were 4 bases for V and 3 bases for J; bases not matched to a gene: 4. The CDR3 sequence is CSATTSGLYEQYF. CDR3 sequence (DNA): TGCAGTGCTACGACTAGCGGCCTCTACGAGCAGTACTTC.

This sequence joins TRBV5-4 and TRBJ2-1; D ambiguous. Germline V gives CDR1 SGHNT, CDR2 YYREEE (reference sequence). The V gene lost 0 bases and the J gene lost 6 bases, with 13 bases spanning the gap. There are 15 residues in the CDR3. The CDR3 protein is CASSLVRRTGNEQFF. The CDR3 DNA sequence: TGTGCCAGCAGCTTGGTTCGGCGTACGGGCAATGAGCAGTTCTTC.

About this clonotype: It may be a read error: a sequence one base away is much more abundant. The chain employs TRBV20-1 and TRBJ2-1; 13 bases agree with TRBD2. Germline loops: CDR1 DFQATT, CDR2 SNEGSKA (reference sequence). CDR3 length: 15 residues. Trimming at V came to 5 bases and at J to 4 bases, leaving 5 bases not matched to a gene. The CDR3 DNA is TGCAGTGCTCCCTCGACTAGCGGGAGGTACAATGAGCAGTTCTTC. This codes for CSAPSTSGRYNEQFF.

This clonotype was seen ten or more times. This chain connects TRBV20-1 to TRBJ2-1; 10 bases fit TRBD2. Germline CDR1 and CDR2: DFQATT and SNEGSKA (reference sequence). The CDR3 loop spans 17 amino acids. V lost 0 bases, J lost 9 bases, and 14 bases stayed unmatched. This CDR3 is CSARDGGLAGDSIEQFF. The CDR3 bases are TGCAGTGCTAGAGATGGTGGGCTAGCGGGAGACAGTATTGAGCAGTTCTTC.

This clonotype has at least ten counts. The chain uses TRBV12-3 or TRBV12-4 and TRBJ1-4; D unresolved. The V end was cut by 0 bases, the J end by 8 bases, with 7 bases between. The CDR3 loop spans 13 amino acids. CDR3 in DNA: TGTGCCAGCAGTTTAGCAGAAGGCGAAAAACTGTTTTTT. This translates into CASSLAEGEKLFF.

Remarks on this clonotype: A single base separates this from a much larger clone, so it may be a read error. J is TRBJ2-3 and V is TRBV11-3; 8 bases fit TRBD2. The CDR3 sequence is 15 residues long. CDR1 SGHNT and CDR2 YENEEA come from the germline V gene. This CDR3 reads CTSSLSAGGFVTQYF. The CDR3 nucleotides are TGTACCAGCAGCCTCAGTGCGGGAGGTTTTGTTACGCAGTATTTT.

This clonotype was picked up many times. V usage is TRBV11-2 and J usage is TRBJ2-3; the match to TRBD1 covers 8 bases. Germline CDR1 is SGHAT and CDR2 is FQNNGV. The CDR3 totals 14 residues. The V and J ends lost 8 bases and 5 bases, in that order; junction bases with no gene match: 9. The CDR3 protein is CASSLDRVVDTQYF. CDR3 DNA sequence: TGTGCCAGCTCCCTGGACAGGGTTGTAGATACGCAGTATTTT.

This chain connects TRBV7-2 to TRBJ2-4; 9 bases line up with TRBD1. The CDR3 sequence is 15 residues long. The V gene's germline CDR1 is SGHTA and CDR2 FQGNSA. V lost 3 bases, J lost 6 bases, and 6 bases stayed unmatched. CDR3 nucleotide sequence: TGTGCCAGCAGCTTTACACAGGGGGCGGGAAACATTCAGTACTTC. It specifies CASSFTQGAGNIQYF.

This clonotype turned up a few times. The chain recombines TRBV7-9 with TRBJ2-3; 12 bases are a match to TRBD2. The CDR3 runs to 16 residues. Looked up from germline, CDR1 is SEHNR and CDR2 is FQNEAQ (reference sequence). J lost 6 bases, V lost 5 bases, and 9 bases had no gene match. Here the CDR3 reads CASSPFRTSGTDTQYF. The CDR3 nucleotides are TGTGCCAGCAGCCCGTTCCGGACTAGCGGGACGGATACGCAGTATTTT.

The chain joins TRBV12-3 or TRBV12-4 to TRBJ2-7; 7 bases align to TRBD2. V gave up 6 bases and J gave up 2 bases; unmatched junction bases: 10. The CDR3 spans 15 residues. The CDR3 loop reads CASRDGRHAPYEQYF. CDR3 DNA: TGTGCCAGCAGGGACGGGAGGCACGCTCCCTACGAGCAGTACTTC.

This clonotype was found many times. This chain links TRBV7-2 with TRBJ2-5, with D unclear. The CDR3 length is 13 residues. The germline V gene has CDR1 SGHTA and CDR2 FQGNSA. V was clipped by 4 bases and J by 5 bases, with 11 bases between them. CDR3 DNA: TGTGCCAGCAGCTCCAGTTTCAGGGAGACCCAGTACTTC. It is translated as CASSSSFRETQYF.

This clonotype was seen at least ten times. J is TRBJ2-1 and V is TRBV7-2, with 9 bases lining up with TRBD1. The CDR3 is made up of 15 amino acids. V was clipped by 5 bases and J by 4 bases; unmatched bases: 6. CDR1 and CDR2 (germline): SGHTA, FQGNSA. Here the CDR3 DNA reads TGTGCCAGCAGCGTCGACAGGGGGAGTTACAATGAGCAGTTCTTC. It translates to CASSVDRGSYNEQFF.

The sample holds many counts of this clonotype. DNA for the CDR3: TGCGCCAGCAGCCAAGTTGAGGGTAACTATGGCTACACCTTC. Protein: CASSQVEGNYGYTF. This sequence joins TRBV4-1 and TRBJ1-2, with D hard to call. V gave up 1 base and J gave up 1 base, with 7 bases separating them. The germline V gene encodes CDR1 MGHRA and CDR2 YSYEKL. The length of the CDR3 is 14 residues.

The J gene is TRBJ2-1, the V gene TRBV11-3, with 8 bases matching TRBD1. Germline V gene data show CDR1 as SGHNT and CDR2 as YENEEA. This CDR3 has 14 residues. Losses at the gene ends were 2 bases for V and 7 bases for J; bases not matched to a gene: 4. The CDR3 sequence: CASSLQGAQNEQFF. CDR3 in DNA: TGTGCCAGCAGCTTACAGGGGGCGCAGAATGAGCAGTTCTTC.

The V gene is TRBV6-5, the J gene TRBJ1-1; tentatively, D is TRBD1 (6 bases). This CDR3 comprises 13 residues. V lost 7 bases and J 8 bases, leaving 17 bases between the germline ends. Germline V gives CDR1 MNHEY, CDR2 SVGAGI. In DNA, the CDR3 is TGTGCCAGCACCATAGGGGGGCGGGGAGAAGCTTTCTTT. Protein sequence: CASTIGGRGEAFF.

Only a few counts were recorded for this clonotype. The chain recombines TRBV23-1 with TRBJ2-5, with 8 bases matching TRBD2. TRBV23-1 is assigned to the ORF class and has an uncertain function. Trimming at V came to 2 bases and at J to 4 bases, leaving 9 bases not matched to a gene. The CDR3 loop spans 16 amino acids. CDR3 DNA sequence: TGCGCCAGCAGTCAACGGGAAGCGGGAGTGGGAGAGACCCAGTACTTC. Translating gives CASSQREAGVGETQYF.

This clonotype appeared a few times. This CDR3 is CASSASSGARGSETQYF. CDR3 nucleotide sequence: TGTGCCAGCAGCGCATCCTCCGGGGCCCGCGGTTCGGAGACCCAGTACTTC. The V gene is TRBV9, the J gene TRBJ2-5; D may correspond to TRBD1 or TRBD2 (5 bases each). There are 17 residues in the CDR3. Trimming stripped 3 bases from V and 5 bases from J, with 23 bases between. Germline V lookup: CDR1 SGDLS, CDR2 YYNGEE.